This TCR beta chain is from a study of T cells after yellow fever vaccination. Study-level background: SMART-Seq v4 Ultra Low Input prepared libraries from low-cell fractions.

Germline-derived CDR1 and CDR2 are LGHNA and YSLEER. The V and J ends lost 5 bases and 4 bases, in that order; junction bases with no gene match: 4. This CDR3 comprises 15 residues. Study results and limitations: Booster sampling recovered most clones from primary vaccination (under 98% CD4, approximately 90% CD8).

Synthesis of TCR cDNA relied on 5'RACE template switching, which attached a universal primer site and UMIs. TCRdb processed the 5' RACE reads anew with MiXCR; each CDR3 protein has one entry. The sample lists a few hundred thousand distinct CDR3 sequences; under 15% were seen once. With respect to this clonotype: Its specificity is unknown.

The source is a man aged 18 to 30 who received the YFV17D yellow fever vaccine. J is TRBJ2-6 and V is TRBV4-3; 8 nucleotides line up with TRBD1. This material consisted of CD4+ T cells sorted from PBMCs, taken 15 days after the yellow fever booster vaccination. CDR3 sequence reads: CASSDRDRGANVLTF. The CDR3, as DNA: TGCGCCAGCAGCGACCGGGACAGGGGGGCCAACGTCCTGACTTTC.